These 29 T cell receptor beta chains share one sample of origin, sequenced in a study of T cells in Graves' hyperthyroidism and ophthalmopathy. Researchers took RNA transcripts and amplified the TCR beta CDR3 regions from them. The TCR CDR3 was amplified in a first-round RT-PCR using the HTBI primer set. TCRdb itself ran the multiplex PCR reads through MiXCR, one entry per CDR3 protein. Of over 500,000 distinct CDR3 sequences listed, over 45% are singletons. Input material: peripheral blood or thyroid tissue (not recorded which). The origin of the receptors is an adult woman with Graves' disease, either hyperthyroidism or ophthalmopathy (not recorded which).

On this clonotype: This sequence may be a read error, since a much larger clone differs from it by one base. The chain links TRBV28 to TRBJ1-1; D is uncertain. The length of the CDR3 is 12 residues. Looked up from germline, CDR1 is MDHEN and CDR2 is SYDVKM. The CDR3 coding sequence is TGTGCCACCAGTTCGCACCATAGGCAAGATGCCTTT. Protein: CATSSHHRQDAF.

For this clonotype: A much larger clone differs from this one at a single base, so this may be a read error. The J gene is TRBJ1-6, the V gene TRBV4-3, with D unclear. V lost 1 base, J lost 6 bases, and 13 bases lay in between. From germline, CDR1 is LGHNA and CDR2 YSLEER. CDR3 length: 16 amino acids. CDR3 nucleotide sequence: TGCGCCAGCAGCCAAGGGCCTGACGTCCCTAATTCACCCCTCCACTTT. The encoded protein is CASSQGPDVPNSPLHF.

Many counts were recorded for this clonotype. This chain joins TRBV28 and TRBJ1-2; D is unclear. Germline V CDR1 and CDR2: MDHEN, SYDVKM. The CDR3 covers 12 residues. V lost 5 bases and J 5 bases, leaving 9 bases between the germline ends. The CDR3 is CASSHTRYGYTF. The CDR3 nucleotides read TGTGCCAGCAGTCACACAAGATATGGCTACACCTTC.

CDR3 region: CSATDRERYEQYF. The DNA of the CDR3 is TGCAGCGCCACTGACAGGGAACGTTACGAGCAGTACTTC. The genes are TRBV29-1 and TRBJ2-7; 7 bases are a match to TRBD1. In germline, CDR1 is SQVTM, CDR2 ANQGSEA. The CDR3 consists of 13 residues. The ends lost 7 bases at V and 4 bases at J; junction bases unmatched: 10.

At least ten counts were recorded for this clonotype. The chain links TRBV7-6 to TRBJ2-2; perhaps D is TRBD1 or TRBD2 (5 bases each). The CDR3 totals 16 residues. V lost 7 bases, J lost 6 bases, and 21 bases lay in between. Germline-derived CDR1 and CDR2 are SGHVS and FNYEAQ. The CDR3 reads CASTDTGTRLPGELFF. The DNA of the CDR3 is TGTGCCAGCACCGACACCGGGACCCGGCTCCCCGGGGAGCTGTTTTTT.

This clonotype occurred a few times. The rearrangement uses TRBV4-1 and TRBJ1-5; D gene ambiguous. The ends were cut back, 2 bases at V and 0 bases at J, with 11 bases in the middle. Germline V lookup: CDR1 MGHRA, CDR2 YSYEKL. This CDR3 contains 16 residues. The CDR3 is CASSQLPGNSNQPQHF. The DNA for the CDR3 is TGCGCCAGCAGCCAACTACCAGGAAATAGCAATCAGCCCCAGCATTTT.

This rearrangement joins TRBV10-3 to TRBJ1-4, with D perhaps TRBD1 (5 bases). The V end was cut by 10 bases, the J end by 5 bases, with 26 bases between. This CDR3 has 17 amino acids. Germline V CDR1 and CDR2: ENHRY, SYGVKD. For the CDR3, the DNA is TGTGCCAGCACGATACGGGGCCGTGACGGAGTGAATGAAAAACTGTTTTTT. Its protein is CASTIRGRDGVNEKLFF.

The rearrangement links TRBV25-1 to TRBJ1-1; D is perhaps TRBD1 (5 bases). CDR3 length: 13 amino acids. The V end lost 7 bases, the J end lost 1 base, and 10 bases lay between the germline ends. Germline V gene lookup returns CDR1 MGHDK and CDR2 SYGVNS. Here the CDR3 reads CASIGQQNTEAFF. In DNA, the CDR3 is TGTGCCAGCATCGGACAACAGAACACTGAAGCTTTCTTT.

This clonotype showed up many times. This sequence joins TRBV10-3 and TRBJ2-2; D gene uncertain. CDR3 length equals 14 residues. Germline assignment: CDR1 ENHRY and CDR2 SYGVKD. V was clipped by 4 bases and J by 2 bases, with 8 bases between them. The CDR3 sequence is CAISVELNTGELFF. CDR3 bases: TGTGCCATCAGTGTCGAACTAAACACCGGGGAGCTGTTTTTT.

Worth noting for this clonotype: Here the CDR3 omits its conserved ending phenylalanine or tryptophan, so a read error is the likely source. The genes are TRBV2 and TRBJ1-5; D is uncertain. The CDR3 totals 16 residues. Germline CDR1 and CDR2: SNHLY and FYNNEI. Trimming left V 6 bases short and J 1 base short, with 16 bases between. CDR3 residues: CASSPSTTVSNQPQHL. CDR3 bases: TGTGCCAGCAGCCCCTCGACCACGGTGAGCAATCAGCCCCAGCATCTT.

At least ten counts were recorded for this clonotype. This chain links TRBV6-6 with TRBJ1-1; TRBD1 matches 9 bases. V lost 0 bases and J lost 1; bases outside the gene matches: 0. Germline V gene sequence: CDR1 MNHNY, CDR2 SVGAGI (reference sequence). The CDR3 has 15 amino acids. Written as DNA, the CDR3 is TGTGCCAGCAGTTACTCGGACAGGGGGAACACTGAAGCTTTCTTT. Its protein product is CASSYSDRGNTEAFF.

The chain combines TRBV9 with TRBJ1-2; TRBD1 matches at 9 bases. The CDR3 totals 14 residues. Germline-derived CDR1 and CDR2 are SGDLS and YYNGEE. V trimming: 4 bases; J trimming: 6 bases; junction bases outside the gene matches: 7. CDR3 coding DNA: TGTGCCAGCAGCCAATCCGACAGGGGGAATGGCTACACCTTC. The encoded protein is CASSQSDRGNGYTF. The full variable domain, in which reference TRBV9 and TRBJ1-2 provide the parts outside the CDR3, is DSGVTQTPKHLITATGQRVTLRCSPRSGDLSVYWYQQSLDQGLQFLIQYYNGEERAKGNILERFSAQQFPDLHSELNLSSLELGDSALYFCASSQSDRGNGYTFGSGTRLTVV.

V gene TRBV14 combines with J gene TRBJ1-2; TRBD1 might be the D (5 bases). Germline lookup yields CDR1 SGHDN and CDR2 FVKESK. The V end lost 0 bases, the J end lost 7 bases, and 15 bases lay between the germline ends. The CDR3 loop spans 15 amino acids. CDR3 in amino acids: CASSQDSRDGFGYTF. The CDR3 DNA reads TGTGCCAGCAGCCAAGATAGTCGGGACGGTTTTGGCTACACCTTC.

This chain connects TRBV2 to TRBJ2-7, with 9 bases that match TRBD1. J lost 4 bases, V lost 6 bases, and 7 bases had no gene match. The CDR3 sequence is 14 residues long. From germline, CDR1 is SNHLY and CDR2 FYNNEI. CDR3: CASRDDRGAYEQYF. CDR3 nucleotide sequence: TGTGCCAGCAGGGACGACAGGGGGGCGTACGAGCAGTACTTC.

This clonotype was seen many times. The V and J genes are TRBV2 and TRBJ1-1; D not resolved. Looked up from germline, CDR1 is SNHLY and CDR2 is FYNNEI. The CDR3 has 16 amino acids. Trimming removed 5 bases from V and 2 bases from J, with 18 bases in between. The CDR3 protein is CASSLRPQTGNTEAFF. CDR3 sequence (DNA): TGTGCCAGCAGTCTCAGGCCCCAAACGGGAAACACTGAAGCTTTCTTT.

For this clonotype: Germline is not matched at one junction end, which may reflect a read error. V is TRBV19 and J is TRBJ2-3, with 11 bases matching TRBD2. There are 14 residues in the CDR3. Germline lookup yields CDR1 LNHDA and CDR2 SQIVND (reference sequence). The CDR3 here is CAGRRASGRNTQYF. In DNA, the CDR3 is TGTGCCGGTAGACGGGCTAGCGGGAGGAATACGCAGTATTTT.

This clonotype was seen many times. V and J are TRBV5-1 and TRBJ2-5; TRBD2 aligns across 9 bases. The V gene's germline CDR1 is SGHRS and CDR2 YFSETQ. After removal of 2 bases from V and 5 bases from J, the junction contained 10 bases not matched to a gene. The CDR3 is 16 amino acids. The CDR3 sequence: CASSLGSGRRDETQYF. As DNA, the CDR3 is TGCGCCAGCAGCTTAGGTAGCGGGAGAAGGGACGAGACCCAGTACTTC.

A few counts support this clonotype. This rearrangement joins TRBV29-1 to TRBJ2-7; D ambiguous. Germline V gene lookup returns CDR1 SQVTM and CDR2 ANQGSEA. CDR3 length: 14 residues. V was clipped by 6 bases and J by 0 bases, with 15 bases between them. The CDR3 protein is CSVHLGASSYEQYF. The CDR3 DNA reads as TGCAGCGTCCACCTGGGCGCCAGCTCCTACGAGCAGTACTTC.

A remark on this clonotype: A much larger clonotype is one base distant, so this may be a read error. The chain employs TRBV29-1 and TRBJ2-7, with D maybe TRBD2 (6 bases). The V gene's germline CDR1 is SQVTM and CDR2 ANQGSEA. With 7 bases removed from V and 1 base from J, the gap between germline ends came to 17 bases. The CDR3 runs 14 residues. CDR3 coding DNA: TGCAGCGCGGGGGAAAGGGATCATTCCTACGAGCAGTACTTC. Protein: CSAGERDHSYEQYF.

The V and J genes are TRBV20-1 and TRBJ2-3, with D maybe TRBD1 (6 bases). This CDR3 comprises 14 residues. Germline loops: CDR1 DFQATT, CDR2 SNEGSKA (reference sequence). V lost 5 bases and J 11 bases, leaving 23 bases between the germline ends. In nucleotides, the CDR3 is TGCAGTGCTGGAGTTACCGCCCCAGGGGTAGAGCAGTATTTT. This sequence encodes CSAGVTAPGVEQYF.

Ten or more counts support this clonotype. The V gene is TRBV15, the J gene TRBJ1-5; D gene unclear. This CDR3 is 15 amino acids long. Per germline, CDR1 LNHNV and CDR2 YYDKDF (reference sequence). V gave up 6 bases and J gave up 3 bases, with 15 bases separating them. For the CDR3, the DNA is TGTGCCACCAGTTTGATAGGTTCGAACAATCAGCCCCAGCATTTT. Its protein is CATSLIGSNNQPQHF.

The chain carries TRBV20-1 and TRBJ1-2; D remains unclear. This CDR3 has 12 amino acids. CDR1 and CDR2 (germline): DFQATT, SNEGSKA (reference sequence). Trimming took off 2 bases at V and 6 bases at J, with 10 bases between the two ends. The CDR3 DNA follows: TGCAGTGCTAGAAAGAGGCTACATGGCTACACCTTC. Its translation is CSARKRLHGYTF.

This chain uses TRBV12-3 or TRBV12-4 with TRBJ1-4, with TRBD1 matching over 8 bases. With 2 bases clipped from V and 7 bases from J, the junction kept 6 bases outside the gene matches. The CDR3 totals 15 residues. CDR3 region: CASSLIRGPGEKLFF. The CDR3 DNA is TGTGCCAGCAGTTTAATCAGGGGGCCGGGTGAAAAACTGTTTTTT.

This clonotype was seen repeatedly, ten times or more. The V and J genes are TRBV5-1 and TRBJ2-5, with D possibly TRBD2 on 5 matching bases. Trimming shortened V by 1 base and J by 3 bases, and 10 bases separated the two germline ends. CDR1 is SGHRS and CDR2 is YFSETQ in the germline V gene. The CDR3 spans 14 residues. The CDR3 loop reads CASSLYSAEETQYF. DNA for the CDR3: TGCGCCAGCAGCTTGTATAGCGCAGAAGAGACCCAGTACTTC.

The sample holds many counts of this clonotype. CDR3 protein: CASSPRTGALNTEAFF. Here the CDR3 DNA reads TGTGCCAGTAGTCCCCGGACAGGGGCCCTTAACACTGAAGCTTTCTTT. This chain links TRBV19 with TRBJ1-1; 9 bases line up with TRBD1. Germline V gene sequence: CDR1 LNHDA, CDR2 SQIVND (reference sequence). V gave up 5 bases and J gave up 2 bases; unmatched junction bases: 9. This CDR3 contains 16 residues.

This chain links TRBV7-6 with TRBJ1-5; possibly TRBD1 for D (5 bases). This CDR3 is 16 amino acids long. CDR1 SGHVS and CDR2 FNYEAQ come from the germline V gene. Trimming removed 5 bases at V and 5 bases at J, with 19 bases between. The CDR3 is CASSHQKGQGDQPQHF. CDR3 nucleotides: TGTGCCAGCAGCCACCAAAAGGGGCAGGGCGATCAGCCCCAGCATTTT.

V and J are TRBV10-3 and TRBJ2-5, with 12 nucleotides matching TRBD2. Looked up from germline, CDR1 is ENHRY and CDR2 is SYGVKD. Unmatched junction bases numbered 12, after V lost 8 bases and J lost 2 bases. The CDR3 runs 17 residues. DNA for the CDR3: TGTGCCATCTCTAAGGGGGGACTAGCGGGTTCACAAGAGACCCAGTACTTC. Residues: CAISKGGLAGSQETQYF.

The rearrangement links TRBV10-3 to TRBJ1-6, with TRBD1 identical over 9 bases. Germline CDR1 and CDR2: ENHRY and SYGVKD. V trimming: 10 bases; J trimming: 9 bases; junction bases outside the gene matches: 4. The CDR3 is 12 residues long. The DNA of the CDR3 is TGTGCCAGTACGGACAGGGGTTCACCCCTCCACTTT. Residues: CASTDRGSPLHF.

This clonotype was seen a handful of times. The V and J genes are TRBV6-2 or TRBV6-3 and TRBJ2-7; 7 positions agree with TRBD1. Losses at the gene ends were 6 bases for V and 3 bases for J; bases not matched to a gene: 5. Looked up from germline, CDR1 is MNHEY and CDR2 is SVGEGT. This CDR3 spans 13 amino acids. CDR3 protein: CASRHRDSYEQYF. The CDR3 DNA is TGTGCCAGCAGGCACCGGGACAGCTACGAGCAGTACTTC.